What follows is one TCR beta chain and its context. In the authors' workflow: Estimation of nucleated cell counts relied on the amplification of reference gene primers. The data were produced by immunoSEQ multiplex PCR, yet TCRdb's version contains in-frame clones alone and is incomplete. The V and J calls and clone size were taken over from that table, and D and trimming were inferred from the DNA. The table records hundreds of thousands of clones, 89% of them present only once. This sample stems from a study of blood T cell repertoires in COVID-19. Study details: Samples representing acute and convalescent COVID-19 were sourced from the United States, Italy and Spain. From T cells, B-cell-depleted T cells, or PBMCs came the material, which was cDNA or gDNA.

From germline, CDR1 is LNHDA and CDR2 SQIVND (reference sequence). V was cut by 4 bases and J by 6 bases, with 16 bases left in between. CDR3 size: 15 residues. The TCR was taken from a man aged 55 to 70 who had recovered from COVID-19. The chain couples TRBV19 to TRBJ2-1; D not certain. Sequencing was carried out using peripheral blood. As DNA, the CDR3 is TGTGCCAGTAGTACCCCCCGGTCCGGGTCCAATGAGCAGTTCTTC. This gives the protein CASSTPRSGSNEQFF.